The clone carrying this TCR beta chain was picked up many times. The antigen remains unidentified. One entry per CDR3 protein results from TCRdb running MiXCR on the 5' RACE reads. The sample lists 450,000 to 700,000 distinct CDR3 sequences; roughly 17% were seen once. This sample is drawn from a study of T-cell memory formation after mild COVID-19. Whole-study findings and limits: Whether day 37 second-wave clones are SARS-CoV-2-specific was not confirmed.

Germline CDR1 GTSNPN, CDR2 SVGIG (reference sequence). V lost 3 bases to trimming and J lost 2 bases, with 13 bases between them. The CDR3 is made up of 14 amino acids. The TCR comes from an adult woman who had mild COVID-19 (a few samples of this study predate the infection). Cell type and time point are not known. Source material: PBMCs or a T cell subset sorted from them (not recorded which). This chain connects TRBV30 to TRBJ2-5; D is possibly TRBD1 (6 bases). The CDR3 reads CAWRRGSDQETQYF. In DNA, the CDR3 is TGTGCCTGGAGGAGGGGGTCGGATCAAGAGACCCAGTACTTC.